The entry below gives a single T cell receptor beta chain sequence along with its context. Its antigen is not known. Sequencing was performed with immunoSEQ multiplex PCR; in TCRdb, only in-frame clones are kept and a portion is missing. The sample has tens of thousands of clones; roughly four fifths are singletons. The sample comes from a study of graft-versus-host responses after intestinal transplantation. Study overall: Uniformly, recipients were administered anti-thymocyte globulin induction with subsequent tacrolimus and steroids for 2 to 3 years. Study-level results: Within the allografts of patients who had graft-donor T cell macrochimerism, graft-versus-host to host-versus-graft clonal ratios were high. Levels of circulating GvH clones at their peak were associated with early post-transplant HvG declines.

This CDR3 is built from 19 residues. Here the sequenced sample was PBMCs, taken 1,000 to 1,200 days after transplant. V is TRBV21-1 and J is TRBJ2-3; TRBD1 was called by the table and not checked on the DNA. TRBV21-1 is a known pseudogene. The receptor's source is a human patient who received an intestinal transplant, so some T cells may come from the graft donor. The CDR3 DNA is TGTGCCAGCAGCAAAGTTGGGGCTCCCGGGACAGGGGCCAAAGATACGCAGTATTTT. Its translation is CASSKVGAPGTGAKDTQYF.